These 4 T cell receptor beta chains came from one sample sequenced in a study of shared clonotypes between healthy human individuals. Sequencing was performed with immunoSEQ multiplex PCR; in TCRdb, only in-frame clones are kept and a portion is missing. The sample shows roughly 1.5 million clones, 98% of them seen only once. Source material: naive CD4+ T cells sorted from blood. Regarding subset: CD45RA+ positively selected. Receptors were obtained from a man under 40 in good health.

The sample holds a few counts of this clone. This chain uses TRBV13 with TRBJ2-2; weak D call: TRBD1 (6 bases). CDR1 and CDR2 (germline): PRHDT, FYEKMQ (reference sequence). The CDR3 runs to 13 residues. With 1 base removed from V and 7 bases from J, the gap between germline ends came to 7 bases. This CDR3 is CASSLVQGGELFF. The CDR3 nucleotides are TGTGCCAGCAGCTTAGTACAGGGCGGGGAGCTGTTTTTT.

The chain employs TRBV6-5 and TRBJ1-4; D gene uncertain. Trimming pared 4 bases from V and 8 bases from J, leaving 17 bases between. Germline lookup yields CDR1 MNHEY and CDR2 SVGAGI. This CDR3 is 15 amino acids long. The CDR3 loop reads CASSSIGGSREKLFF. In DNA, the CDR3 is TGTGCCAGCAGTTCCATAGGCGGGAGTCGAGAAAAACTGTTTTTT.

This clone was observed a single time. DNA for the CDR3: TGTGCCAGCTCACCACTGGCGGCCTACACCGGGGAGCTGTTTTTT. Translating gives CASSPLAAYTGELFF. The rearrangement links TRBV18 to TRBJ2-2; D unresolved. V was trimmed by 1 base and J by 3 bases, leaving 9 bases between them. CDR3 length: 15 amino acids. The germline V gene encodes CDR1 KGHSH and CDR2 LQKENI.

This chain connects TRBV15 to TRBJ2-7; tentative D call: TRBD2 (5 bases). The CDR3 loop spans 15 amino acids. Trimming stripped 1 base from V and 4 bases from J, with 14 bases between. Germline CDR1 and CDR2: LNHNV and YYDKDF (reference sequence). The CDR3 bases are TGTGCCACCAGCAGAGGAGGGCCGACGGGTTACGAGCAGTACTTC. This translates into CATSRGGPTGYEQYF.